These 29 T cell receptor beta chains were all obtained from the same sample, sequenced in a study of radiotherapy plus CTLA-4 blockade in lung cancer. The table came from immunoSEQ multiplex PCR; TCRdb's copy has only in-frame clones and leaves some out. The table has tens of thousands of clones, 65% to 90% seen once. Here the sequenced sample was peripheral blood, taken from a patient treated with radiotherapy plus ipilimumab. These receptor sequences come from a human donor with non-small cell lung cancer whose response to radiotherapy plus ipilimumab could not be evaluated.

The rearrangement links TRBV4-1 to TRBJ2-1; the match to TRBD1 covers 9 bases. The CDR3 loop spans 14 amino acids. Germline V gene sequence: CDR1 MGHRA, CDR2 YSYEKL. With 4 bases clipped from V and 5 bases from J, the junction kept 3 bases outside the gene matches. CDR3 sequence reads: CASSLGQGNNEQFF. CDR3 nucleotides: TGCGCCAGCAGCCTCGGACAGGGGAACAATGAGCAGTTCTTC.

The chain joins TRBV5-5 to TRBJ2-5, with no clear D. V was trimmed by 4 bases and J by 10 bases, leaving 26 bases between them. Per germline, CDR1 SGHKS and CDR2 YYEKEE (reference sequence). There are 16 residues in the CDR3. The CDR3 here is CASSTNSPVGGYNQYF. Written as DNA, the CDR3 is TGTGCCAGCAGCACCAACAGCCCCGTTGGTGGGTATAACCAGTACTTC.

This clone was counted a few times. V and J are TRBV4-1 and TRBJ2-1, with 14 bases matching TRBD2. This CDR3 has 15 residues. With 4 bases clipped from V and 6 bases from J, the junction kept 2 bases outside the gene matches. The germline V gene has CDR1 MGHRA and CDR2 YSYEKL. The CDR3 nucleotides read TGCGCCAGCAGCCGGACTAGCGGGAGGATCAATGAGCAGTTCTTC. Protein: CASSRTSGRINEQFF.

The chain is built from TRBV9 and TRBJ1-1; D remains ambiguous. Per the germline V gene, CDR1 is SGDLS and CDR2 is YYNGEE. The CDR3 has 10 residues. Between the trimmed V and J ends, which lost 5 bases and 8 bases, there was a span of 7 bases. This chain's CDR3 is CASREEEAFF. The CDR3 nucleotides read TGTGCCAGCAGGGAGGAAGAAGCTTTCTTT.

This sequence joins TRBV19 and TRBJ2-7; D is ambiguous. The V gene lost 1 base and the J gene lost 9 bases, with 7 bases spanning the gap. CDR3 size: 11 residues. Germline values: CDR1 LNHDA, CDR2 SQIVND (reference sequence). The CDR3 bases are TGTGCCAGTAGTATAGGTACAAGGCAGTACTTC. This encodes CASSIGTRQYF.

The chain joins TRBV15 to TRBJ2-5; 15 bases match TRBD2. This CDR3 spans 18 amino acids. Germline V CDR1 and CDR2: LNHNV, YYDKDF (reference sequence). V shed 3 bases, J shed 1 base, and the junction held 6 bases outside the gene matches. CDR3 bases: TGTGCCACCAGCAGGGGGACTAGCGGGGGGTCCAGCCAAGAGACCCAGTACTTC. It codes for CATSRGTSGGSSQETQYF.

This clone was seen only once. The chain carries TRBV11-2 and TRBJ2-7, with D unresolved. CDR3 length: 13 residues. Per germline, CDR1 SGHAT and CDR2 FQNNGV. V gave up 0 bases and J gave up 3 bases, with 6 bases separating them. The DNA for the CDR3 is TGTGCCAGCAGCTTAGAAGCCCACTACGAGCAGTACTTC. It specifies CASSLEAHYEQYF.

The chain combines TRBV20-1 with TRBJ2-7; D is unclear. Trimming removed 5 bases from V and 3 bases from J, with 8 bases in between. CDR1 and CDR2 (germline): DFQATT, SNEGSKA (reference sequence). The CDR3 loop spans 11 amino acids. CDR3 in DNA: TGCAGTGCTCACCGAGACTACGAGCAGTACTTC. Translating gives CSAHRDYEQYF.

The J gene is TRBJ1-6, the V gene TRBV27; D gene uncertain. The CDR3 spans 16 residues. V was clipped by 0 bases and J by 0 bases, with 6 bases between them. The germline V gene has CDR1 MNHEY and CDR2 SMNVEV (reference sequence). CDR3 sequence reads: CASSLSLSSYNSPLHF. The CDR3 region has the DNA TGTGCCAGCAGTTTATCGCTGAGCTCCTATAATTCACCCCTCCACTTT.

The CDR3, as DNA: TGTGCCAGCAAGTCCGCCCCTAGCTCCTACGAGCAGTACTTC. This translates into CASKSAPSSYEQYF. V gene TRBV2 combines with J gene TRBJ2-7; D not resolved. This CDR3 contains 14 residues. V was trimmed by 7 bases and J by 0 bases, leaving 13 bases between them. The germline V gene has CDR1 SNHLY and CDR2 FYNNEI.

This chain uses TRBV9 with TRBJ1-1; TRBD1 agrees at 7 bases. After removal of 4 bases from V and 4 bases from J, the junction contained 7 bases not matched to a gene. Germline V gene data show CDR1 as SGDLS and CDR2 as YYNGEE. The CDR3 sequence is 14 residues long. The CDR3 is CASSLGGWGTEAFF. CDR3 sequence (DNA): TGTGCCAGCAGCCTAGGGGGCTGGGGCACTGAAGCTTTCTTT.

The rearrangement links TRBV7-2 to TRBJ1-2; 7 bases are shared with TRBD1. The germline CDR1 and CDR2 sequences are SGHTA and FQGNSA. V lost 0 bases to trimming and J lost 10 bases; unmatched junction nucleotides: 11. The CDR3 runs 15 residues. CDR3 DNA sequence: TGTGCCAGCAGCTTAGCCATCACAGACGGACAGGCCTACACCTTC. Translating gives CASSLAITDGQAYTF.

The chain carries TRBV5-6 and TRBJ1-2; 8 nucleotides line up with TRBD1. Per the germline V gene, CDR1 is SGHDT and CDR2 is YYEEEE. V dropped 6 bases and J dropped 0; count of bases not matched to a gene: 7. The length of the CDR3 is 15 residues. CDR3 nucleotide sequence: TGTGCCAGCAAGTCTCAGGGGGCGGCTAACTATGGCTACACCTTC. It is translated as CASKSQGAANYGYTF.

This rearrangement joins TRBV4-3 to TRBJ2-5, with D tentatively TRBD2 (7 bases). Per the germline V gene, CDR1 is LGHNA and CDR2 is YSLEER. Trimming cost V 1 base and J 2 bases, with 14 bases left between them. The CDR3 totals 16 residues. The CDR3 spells CASSQVWGGGQETQYF. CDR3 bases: TGCGCCAGCAGCCAAGTATGGGGGGGCGGGCAAGAGACCCAGTACTTC.

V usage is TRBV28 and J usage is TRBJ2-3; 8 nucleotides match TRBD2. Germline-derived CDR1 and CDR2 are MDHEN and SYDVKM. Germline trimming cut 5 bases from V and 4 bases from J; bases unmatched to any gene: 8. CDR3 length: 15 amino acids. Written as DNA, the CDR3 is TGTGCCAGCAGTGCTCCGGGAGGGGGGGCAGATACGCAGTATTTT. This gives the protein CASSAPGGGADTQYF.

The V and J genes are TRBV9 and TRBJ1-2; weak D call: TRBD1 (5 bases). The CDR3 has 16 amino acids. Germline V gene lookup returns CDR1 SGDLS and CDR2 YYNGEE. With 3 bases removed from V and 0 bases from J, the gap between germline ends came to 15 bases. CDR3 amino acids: CASSAEGRAANYGYTF. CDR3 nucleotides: TGTGCCAGCAGCGCCGAGGGGAGGGCAGCTAACTATGGCTACACCTTC.

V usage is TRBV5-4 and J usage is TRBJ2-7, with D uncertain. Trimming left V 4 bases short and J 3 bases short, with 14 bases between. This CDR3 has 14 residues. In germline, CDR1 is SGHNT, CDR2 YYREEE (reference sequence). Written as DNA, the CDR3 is TGTGCCAGCAGCCTCTGGCTCAATCGCTACGAGCAGTACTTC. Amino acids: CASSLWLNRYEQYF. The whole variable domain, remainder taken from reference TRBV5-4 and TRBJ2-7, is ETGVTQSPTHLIKTRGQQVTLRCSSQSGHNTVSWYQQALGQGPQFIFQYYREEENGRGNFPPRFSGLQFPNYSSELNVNALELDDSALYLCASSLWLNRYEQYFGPGTRLTVT.

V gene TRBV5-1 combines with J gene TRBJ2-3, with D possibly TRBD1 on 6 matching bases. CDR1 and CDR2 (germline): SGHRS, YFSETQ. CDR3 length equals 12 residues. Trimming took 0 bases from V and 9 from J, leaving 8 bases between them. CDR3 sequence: CASSLDRETQYF. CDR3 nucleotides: TGCGCCAGCAGCTTGGACAGGGAAACGCAGTATTTT. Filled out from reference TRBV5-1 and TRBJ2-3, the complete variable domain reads KAGVTQTPRYLIKTRGQQVTLSCSPISGHRSVSWYQQTPGQGLQFLFEYFSETQRNKGNFPGRFSGRQFSNSRSEMNVSTLELGDSALYLCASSLDRETQYFGPGTRLTVL.

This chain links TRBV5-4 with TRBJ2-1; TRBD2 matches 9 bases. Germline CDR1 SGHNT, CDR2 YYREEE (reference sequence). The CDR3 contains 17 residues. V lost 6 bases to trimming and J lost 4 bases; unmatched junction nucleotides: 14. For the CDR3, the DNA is TGTGCCAGCACCCCGGACCGCAGCGGGAGGACTTACAATGAGCAGTTCTTC. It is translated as CASTPDRSGRTYNEQFF.

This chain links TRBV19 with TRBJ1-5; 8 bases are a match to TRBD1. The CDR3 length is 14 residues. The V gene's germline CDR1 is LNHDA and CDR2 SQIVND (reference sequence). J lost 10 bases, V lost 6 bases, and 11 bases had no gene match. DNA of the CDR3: TGTGCCAGTAGGGAGACAGGGGATATTCCTCCCCAGCATTTT. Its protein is CASRETGDIPPQHF.

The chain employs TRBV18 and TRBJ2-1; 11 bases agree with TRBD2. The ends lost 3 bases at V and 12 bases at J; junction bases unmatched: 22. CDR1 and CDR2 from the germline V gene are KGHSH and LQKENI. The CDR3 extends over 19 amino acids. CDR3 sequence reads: CASSPGVGGTLAGVRGQFF. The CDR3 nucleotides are TGTGCCAGCTCACCGGGCGTCGGGGGAACACTAGCGGGGGTGCGTGGGCAGTTCTTC.

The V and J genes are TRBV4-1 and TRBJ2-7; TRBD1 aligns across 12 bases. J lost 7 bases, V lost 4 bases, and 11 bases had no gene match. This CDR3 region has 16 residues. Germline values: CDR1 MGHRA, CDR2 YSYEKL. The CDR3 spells CASSRNRDRGPIEQYF. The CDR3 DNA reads TGCGCCAGCAGCCGGAACCGGGACAGGGGGCCTATTGAGCAGTACTTC.

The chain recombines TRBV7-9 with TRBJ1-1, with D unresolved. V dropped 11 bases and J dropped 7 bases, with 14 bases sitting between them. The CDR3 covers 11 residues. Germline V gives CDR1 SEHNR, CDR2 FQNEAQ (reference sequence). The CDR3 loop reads CAGQGGIEAFF. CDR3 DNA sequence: TGTGCCGGCCAAGGCGGGATTGAAGCTTTCTTT.

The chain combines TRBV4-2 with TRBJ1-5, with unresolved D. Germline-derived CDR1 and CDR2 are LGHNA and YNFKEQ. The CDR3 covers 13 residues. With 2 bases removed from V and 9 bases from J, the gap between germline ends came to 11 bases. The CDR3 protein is CASSQSPLGPQHF. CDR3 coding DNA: TGTGCCAGCAGCCAAAGCCCTCTAGGGCCCCAGCATTTT.

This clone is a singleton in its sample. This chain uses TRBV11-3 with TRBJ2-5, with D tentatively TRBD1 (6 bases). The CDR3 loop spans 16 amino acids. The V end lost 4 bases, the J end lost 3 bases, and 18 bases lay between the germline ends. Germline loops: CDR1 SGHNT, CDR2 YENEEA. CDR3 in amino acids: CASSSPSGHREETQYF. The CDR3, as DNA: TGTGCCAGCAGCTCCCCTTCGGGACACCGGGAAGAGACCCAGTACTTC.

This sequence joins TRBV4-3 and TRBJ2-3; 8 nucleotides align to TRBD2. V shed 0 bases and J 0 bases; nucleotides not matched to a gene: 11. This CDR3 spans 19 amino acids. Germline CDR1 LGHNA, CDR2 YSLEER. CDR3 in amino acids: CASSQDGGSGDYSTDTQYF. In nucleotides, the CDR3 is TGCGCCAGCAGCCAAGACGGGGGTAGCGGGGACTATAGCACAGATACGCAGTATTTT.

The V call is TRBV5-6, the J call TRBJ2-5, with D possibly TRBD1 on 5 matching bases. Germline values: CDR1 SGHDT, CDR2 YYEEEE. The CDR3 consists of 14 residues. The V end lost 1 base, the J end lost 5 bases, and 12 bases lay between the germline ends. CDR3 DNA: TGTGCCAGCAGCTTGCAGGGAAATTTGGAGACCCAGTACTTC. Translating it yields CASSLQGNLETQYF. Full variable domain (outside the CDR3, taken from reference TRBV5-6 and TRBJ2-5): DAGVTQSPTHLIKTRGQQVTLRCSPKSGHDTVSWYQQALGQGPQFIFQYYEEEERQRGNFPDRFSGHQFPNYSSELNVNALLLGDSALYLCASSLQGNLETQYFGPGTRLLVL.

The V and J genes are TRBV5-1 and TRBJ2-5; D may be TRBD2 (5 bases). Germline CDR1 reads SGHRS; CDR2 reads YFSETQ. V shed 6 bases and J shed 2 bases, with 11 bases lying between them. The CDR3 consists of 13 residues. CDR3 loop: CASTRALQETQYF. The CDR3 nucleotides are TGCGCCAGCACGCGGGCGCTTCAAGAGACCCAGTACTTC.

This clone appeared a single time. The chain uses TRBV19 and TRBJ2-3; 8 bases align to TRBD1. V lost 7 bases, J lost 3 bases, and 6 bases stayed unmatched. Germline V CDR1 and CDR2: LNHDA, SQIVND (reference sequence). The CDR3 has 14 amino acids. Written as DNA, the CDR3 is TGTGCCAGTAAGTTCCAGGGGGCAACAGATACGCAGTATTTT. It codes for CASKFQGATDTQYF.